The T cell receptor beta chain under discussion was sequenced for a study of T cell clusters in autoimmune cytopenias. Study-level findings and limits: TRB repertoire shifts in secondary cytopenia and chronic lymphocytic leukemia mostly reflected lymphoma, not autoimmunity.

Multiplex touch-down PCR amplified TRB using TRB-A and TRB-B pools in one tube. Reprocessing the multiplex PCR reads, TCRdb reports a single entry for every CDR3 protein and omits DNA. Recorded for this sample: 6,800 or so distinct CDR3 sequences. This CDR3 spans 18 amino acids. Germline V gene data show CDR1 as MRHNA and CDR2 as SNTAGT. As to this clonotype: What it recognizes is unknown.

TRB amplification used roughly 250 ng of peripheral blood genomic DNA. These records were also assigned to another study, of T cell repertoires in aging, cancer and after chemotherapy.

Sequenced: peripheral blood. The V call is TRBV6-4, the J call TRBJ2-1; the TCRdb D gene call, TRBD2, has no DNA to confirm it. The TCR sequence derives from a human donor in good health. CDR3 sequence: CASSDSLASGGFYNEQFF.